Detailed here is one TCR beta chain. What it recognizes is unknown. This sample was taken from a study of T cell responses to AZD1222 COVID-19 vaccine. In the study overall: Second doses were pooled across both intervals (about 4 or about 12 weeks). Points from the study as a whole: Clonal diversity was possibly underestimated, and the donors were mostly white British, with more females. Repertoires were obtained solely post-peak T cell response.

Measured with immunoSEQ multiplex PCR; TCRdb has only the in-frame clones, and not every one. The repertoire holds 120,000 or so clones, roughly 87% seen once, with approximately 1.5% in the top ten. V gave up 2 bases and J gave up 6 bases, with 7 bases separating them. The CDR3 is 13 residues long. CDR1 MNHEY and CDR2 SVGAGI come from the germline V gene. The source material was peripheral blood, sampled on day 0 of AZD1222 vaccination. V gene TRBV6-5 combines with J gene TRBJ2-2; tentatively, D is TRBD2 (6 bases). The sequence came from an adult in good health. The CDR3 sequence is CASSYGEAGELFF. CDR3 coding DNA: TGTGCCAGCAGTTACGGGGAGGCCGGGGAGCTGTTTTTT.